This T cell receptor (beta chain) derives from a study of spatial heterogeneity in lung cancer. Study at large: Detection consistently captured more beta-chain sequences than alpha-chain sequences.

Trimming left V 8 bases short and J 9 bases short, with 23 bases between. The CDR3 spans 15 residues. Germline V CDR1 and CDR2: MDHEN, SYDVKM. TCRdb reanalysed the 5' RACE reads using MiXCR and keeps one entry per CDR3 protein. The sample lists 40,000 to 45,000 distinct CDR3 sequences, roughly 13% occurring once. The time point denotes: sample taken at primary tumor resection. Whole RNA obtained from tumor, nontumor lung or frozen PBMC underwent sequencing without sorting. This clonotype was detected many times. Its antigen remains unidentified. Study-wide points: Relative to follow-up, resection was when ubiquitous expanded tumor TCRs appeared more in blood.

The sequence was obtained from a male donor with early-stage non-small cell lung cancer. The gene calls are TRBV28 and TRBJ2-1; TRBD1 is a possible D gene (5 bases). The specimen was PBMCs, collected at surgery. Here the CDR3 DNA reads TGTGCCAGCCTTAATCACCCCGCTAAAGACAGTGAGCAGTTCTTC. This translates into CASLNHPAKDSEQFF.